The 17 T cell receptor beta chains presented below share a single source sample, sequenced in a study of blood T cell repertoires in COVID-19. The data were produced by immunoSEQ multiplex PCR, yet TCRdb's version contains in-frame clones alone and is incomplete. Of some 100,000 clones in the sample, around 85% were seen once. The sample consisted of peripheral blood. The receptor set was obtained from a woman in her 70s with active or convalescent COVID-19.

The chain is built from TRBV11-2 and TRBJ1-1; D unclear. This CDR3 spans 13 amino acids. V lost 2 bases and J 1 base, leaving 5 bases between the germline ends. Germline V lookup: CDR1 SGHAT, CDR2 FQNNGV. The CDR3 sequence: CASSLMANTEAFF. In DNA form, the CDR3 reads TGTGCCAGCAGCTTAATGGCGAACACTGAAGCTTTCTTT.

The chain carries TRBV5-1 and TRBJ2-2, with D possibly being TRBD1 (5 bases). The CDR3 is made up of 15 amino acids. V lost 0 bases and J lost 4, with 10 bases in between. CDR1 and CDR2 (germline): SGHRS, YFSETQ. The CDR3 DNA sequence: TGCGCCAGCAGCTTGGTTTTAACAGGCACCGGGGAGCTGTTTTTT. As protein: CASSLVLTGTGELFF.

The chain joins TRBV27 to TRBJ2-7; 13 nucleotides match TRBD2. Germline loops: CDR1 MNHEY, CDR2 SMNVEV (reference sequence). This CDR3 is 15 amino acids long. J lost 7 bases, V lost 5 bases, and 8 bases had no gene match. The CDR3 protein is CASSRTSGRPGEQYF. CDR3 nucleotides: TGTGCCAGCAGTCGGACTAGCGGGAGACCGGGGGAGCAGTACTTC.

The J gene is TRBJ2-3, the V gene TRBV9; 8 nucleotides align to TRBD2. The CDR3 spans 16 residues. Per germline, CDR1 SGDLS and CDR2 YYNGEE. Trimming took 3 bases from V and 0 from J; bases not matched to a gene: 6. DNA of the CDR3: TGTGCCAGCAGCGGGCGCTTAGCGGGGAGCACAGATACGCAGTATTTT. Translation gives CASSGRLAGSTDTQYF.

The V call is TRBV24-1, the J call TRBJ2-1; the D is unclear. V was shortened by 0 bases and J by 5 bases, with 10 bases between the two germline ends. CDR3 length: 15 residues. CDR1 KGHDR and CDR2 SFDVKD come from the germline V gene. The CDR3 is CATSDLKRKDNEQFF. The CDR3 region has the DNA TGTGCCACCAGTGATTTGAAGCGTAAGGACAATGAGCAGTTCTTC.

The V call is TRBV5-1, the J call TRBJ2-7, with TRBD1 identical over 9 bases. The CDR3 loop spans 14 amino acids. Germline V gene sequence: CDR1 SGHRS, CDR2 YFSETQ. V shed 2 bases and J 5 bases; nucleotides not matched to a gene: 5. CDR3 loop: CASSFNRQGDEQYF. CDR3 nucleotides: TGCGCCAGCAGCTTTAACCGACAGGGGGACGAGCAGTACTTC. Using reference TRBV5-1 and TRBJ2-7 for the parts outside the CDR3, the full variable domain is KAGVTQTPRYLIKTRGQQVTLSCSPISGHRSVSWYQQTPGQGLQFLFEYFSETQRNKGNFPGRFSGRQFSNSRSEMNVSTLELGDSALYLCASSFNRQGDEQYFGPGTRLTVT.

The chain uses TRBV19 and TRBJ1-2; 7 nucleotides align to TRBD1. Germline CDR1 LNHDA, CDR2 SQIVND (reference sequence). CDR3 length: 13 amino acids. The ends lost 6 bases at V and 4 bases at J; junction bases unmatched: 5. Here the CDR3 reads CASRAGQIYGYTF. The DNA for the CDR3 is TGTGCCAGTAGGGCGGGACAGATCTATGGCTACACCTTC.

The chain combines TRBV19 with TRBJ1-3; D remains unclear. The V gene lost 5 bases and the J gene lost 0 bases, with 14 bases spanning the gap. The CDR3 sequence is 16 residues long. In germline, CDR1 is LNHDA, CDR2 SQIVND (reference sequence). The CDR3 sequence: CASSEHSLDSGNTIYF. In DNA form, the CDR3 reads TGTGCCAGTAGTGAGCACTCCCTCGACTCTGGAAACACCATATATTTT.

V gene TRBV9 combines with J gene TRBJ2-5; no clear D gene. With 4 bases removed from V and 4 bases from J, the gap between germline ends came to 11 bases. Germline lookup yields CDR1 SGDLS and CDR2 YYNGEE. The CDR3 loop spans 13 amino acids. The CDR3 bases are TGTGCCAGCAGCCCCCCAGGTGGAGAGACCCAGTACTTC. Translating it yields CASSPPGGETQYF.

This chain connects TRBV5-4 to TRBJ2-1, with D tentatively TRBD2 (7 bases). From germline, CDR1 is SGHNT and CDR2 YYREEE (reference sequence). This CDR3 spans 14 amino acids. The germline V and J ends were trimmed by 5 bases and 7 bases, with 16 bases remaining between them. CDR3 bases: TGTGCCAGCAGAGGGGGGGGGCAAGGAAATGAGCAGTTCTTC. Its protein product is CASRGGGQGNEQFF.

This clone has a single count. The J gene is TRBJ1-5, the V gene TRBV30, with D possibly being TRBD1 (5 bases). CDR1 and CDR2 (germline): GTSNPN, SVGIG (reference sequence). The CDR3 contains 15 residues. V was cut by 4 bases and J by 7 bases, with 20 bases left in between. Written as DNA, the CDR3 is TGTGCCTGGAAAGAAAGGGCAGGGAGGGAACAGCCCCAGCATTTT. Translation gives CAWKERAGREQPQHF.

Here the CDR3 reads CASSGRDRGLSGNTEAFF. CDR3 in DNA: TGTGCCAGCTCAGGCCGGGACAGGGGACTCTCTGGGAACACTGAAGCTTTCTTT. The chain joins TRBV18 to TRBJ1-1; TRBD1 aligns across 10 bases. Germline V gene data show CDR1 as KGHSH and CDR2 as LQKENI. The CDR3 length is 18 residues. The V and J ends lost 5 bases and 1 base, in that order; junction bases with no gene match: 13.

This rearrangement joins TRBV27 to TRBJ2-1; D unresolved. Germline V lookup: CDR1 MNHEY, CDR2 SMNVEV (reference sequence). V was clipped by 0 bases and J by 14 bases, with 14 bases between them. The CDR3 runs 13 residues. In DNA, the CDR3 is TGTGCCAGCAGTTTATCGCCCGTGTCTACGAAGTTCTTC. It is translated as CASSLSPVSTKFF.

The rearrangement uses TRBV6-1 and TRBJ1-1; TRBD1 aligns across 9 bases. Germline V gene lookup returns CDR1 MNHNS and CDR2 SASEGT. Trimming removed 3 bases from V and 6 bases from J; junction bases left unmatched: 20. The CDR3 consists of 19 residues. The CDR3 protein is CASSERTPGQGGVRPEAFF. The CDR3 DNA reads TGTGCCAGCAGTGAGCGAACACCGGGACAGGGAGGGGTTCGACCTGAAGCTTTCTTT.

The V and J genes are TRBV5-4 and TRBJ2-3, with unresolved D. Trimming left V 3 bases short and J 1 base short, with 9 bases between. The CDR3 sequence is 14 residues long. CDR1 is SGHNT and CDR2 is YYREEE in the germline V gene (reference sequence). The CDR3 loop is CASSSRLGTDTQYF. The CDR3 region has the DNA TGTGCCAGCAGCTCTCGACTGGGCACAGATACGCAGTATTTT.

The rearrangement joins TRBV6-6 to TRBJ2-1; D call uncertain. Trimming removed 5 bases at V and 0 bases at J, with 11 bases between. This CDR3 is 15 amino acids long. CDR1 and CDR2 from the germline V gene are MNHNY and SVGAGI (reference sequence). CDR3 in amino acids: CASSLRAASYNEQFF. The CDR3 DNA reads TGTGCCAGCAGTCTTCGTGCGGCCTCCTACAATGAGCAGTTCTTC.

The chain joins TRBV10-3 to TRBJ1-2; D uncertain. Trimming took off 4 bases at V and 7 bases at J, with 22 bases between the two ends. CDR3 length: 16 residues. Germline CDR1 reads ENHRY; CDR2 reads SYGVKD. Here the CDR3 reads CAISGGWSASSRGYTF. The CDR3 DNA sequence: TGTGCCATCAGTGGAGGTTGGTCGGCCAGTTCTCGTGGCTACACCTTC.